What follows is one T cell receptor beta chain and its context. Antigen unknown. Only in-frame clones appear in the TCRdb table, and some are missing; sequencing was by immunoSEQ multiplex PCR. The table has approximately 63,000 clones, roughly 88% seen once. These data originate in a study of OX40 agonist ivuxolimab in advanced cancers. Study as a whole: Clinicians treated patients with ivuxolimab, an agonistic anti-OX40 (CD134) antibody.

Study findings and constraints: Clonal expansion was among the lowest in partial responders at 0.1-3.0 mg/kg, especially CD8+. Researchers report that CD8+ T cells had, on average, more expanded clones than CD4+.

The CDR3 covers 11 residues. Trimming shortened V by 4 bases and J by 7 bases, and 10 bases separated the two germline ends. The germline CDR1 and CDR2 sequences are SQVTM and ANQGSEA. The timepoints at which blood was sampled were baseline, cycle 4 day 1, and cycle 7 day 1. Sequencing was performed on CD4+ or CD8+ T cells sorted from blood, taken in a trial of the OX40 agonist ivuxolimab. This TCR was recovered from an adult with an advanced solid tumor such as melanoma, head and neck, liver or kidney cancer. The rearrangement links TRBV29-1 to TRBJ1-2; D ambiguous. The CDR3: CSVVGFSGYTF. The CDR3, as DNA: TGCAGCGTTGTCGGATTTTCTGGCTACACCTTC. The full variable domain, completed using reference TRBV29-1 and TRBJ1-2, is SAVISQKPSRDICQRGTSLTIQCQVDSQVTMMFWYRQQPGQSLTLIATANQGSEATYESGFVIDKFPISRPNLTFSTLTVSNMSPEDSSIYLCSVVGFSGYTFGSGTRLTVV.